Below are 15 T cell receptor beta chains sequenced from a single sample in a study of CD8 T cells in ankylosing spondylitis. TCRdb reprocessed the 5' RACE reads via MiXCR and lists one record per CDR3 protein. Of a few hundred thousand distinct CDR3 sequences listed, roughly a quarter were seen once; the top ten hold approximately 0.61%. The sequencing sample was made of blood, either unsorted or a sorted T cell fraction (not recorded which). These receptors were obtained from a male donor with ankylosing spondylitis or in good health (not recorded which).

Ten or more counts support this clonotype. The chain recombines TRBV18 with TRBJ2-1, with 8 positions matching TRBD2. The CDR3 covers 16 residues. Germline loops: CDR1 KGHSH, CDR2 LQKENI. Germline trimming cut 0 bases from V and 2 bases from J; bases unmatched to any gene: 3. The CDR3 reads CASSPPGGGPYNEQFF. The CDR3 DNA reads TGTGCCAGCTCACCACCAGGCGGGGGGCCCTACAATGAGCAGTTCTTC.

This clonotype was seen repeatedly, ten times or more. The chain employs TRBV20-1 and TRBJ1-5; D is unresolved. Germline CDR1 and CDR2: DFQATT and SNEGSKA (reference sequence). The CDR3 runs 16 residues. V was cut by 0 bases and J by 4 bases, with 16 bases left in between. DNA for the CDR3: TGCAGTGCTAGAGAAAGAGGGCGGACTGAGAATCAGCCCCAGCATTTT. This sequence encodes CSARERGRTENQPQHF.

This clonotype was seen more than once but under ten times. This sequence joins TRBV20-1 and TRBJ1-5; D is perhaps TRBD1 (6 bases). V was cut by 5 bases and J by 3 bases, with 17 bases left in between. The CDR3 runs 15 residues. CDR1 is DFQATT, CDR2 SNEGSKA, per germline (reference sequence). In DNA, the CDR3 is TGCAGTGCTGGCTCGGGGGCAGGGGTCAATCAGCCCCAGCATTTT. Encoded protein: CSAGSGAGVNQPQHF.

This clonotype was counted only a few times. The DNA for the CDR3 is TGTGCCATCAGTGAGACCTCAAGGCCGCAGTATTTT. Translation gives CAISETSRPQYF. The chain is built from TRBV10-3 and TRBJ2-3; D unclear. This CDR3 comprises 12 residues. Germline V CDR1 and CDR2: ENHRY, SYGVKD. V dropped 2 bases and J dropped 10 bases, with 10 bases sitting between them.

This clonotype was recorded many times. J is TRBJ2-2 and V is TRBV5-1, with 11 bases lining up with TRBD1. This CDR3 contains 15 residues. V shed 4 bases and J 2 bases; nucleotides not matched to a gene: 1. Germline V lookup: CDR1 SGHRS, CDR2 YFSETQ. The CDR3, as DNA: TGCGCCAGCAGCCGGACAGGGGGCAACACCGGGGAGCTGTTTTTT. Its protein is CASSRTGGNTGELFF.

The chain is built from TRBV10-3 and TRBJ1-5; D uncertain. The ends were cut back, 4 bases at V and 7 bases at J, with 11 bases in the middle. Germline V lookup: CDR1 ENHRY, CDR2 SYGVKD. The CDR3 is 13 residues long. This CDR3 reads CAISGTTAQPQHF. The CDR3 nucleotides read TGTGCCATCAGTGGTACCACGGCCCAGCCCCAGCATTTT.

The CDR3 nucleotides are TGCGCCAGCAGCCGGGGCCCGGGACAGCAAGAGACCCAGTACTTC. Its protein product is CASSRGPGQQETQYF. The rearrangement links TRBV4-1 to TRBJ2-5, with 7 bases that match TRBD1. This CDR3 has 15 amino acids. Germline CDR1 reads MGHRA; CDR2 reads YSYEKL. V was clipped by 4 bases and J by 2 bases; unmatched bases: 7.

This clonotype was recorded many times. CDR3 region: CSARDGRARETQYF. CDR3 nucleotide sequence: TGCAGTGCTAGAGATGGCCGAGCGAGGGAGACCCAGTACTTC. V is TRBV20-1 and J is TRBJ2-5; no reliable D call. This CDR3 is built from 14 residues. The germline V and J ends were trimmed by 0 bases and 5 bases, with 13 bases remaining between them. Germline assignment: CDR1 DFQATT and CDR2 SNEGSKA (reference sequence).

The chain uses TRBV20-1 and TRBJ2-3; TRBD1 matches at 8 bases. Germline lookup yields CDR1 DFQATT and CDR2 SNEGSKA (reference sequence). The CDR3 runs 15 residues. Unmatched junction bases numbered 9, after V lost 5 bases and J lost 2 bases. CDR3 sequence: CSAAGQVKNTDTQYF. DNA of the CDR3: TGCAGTGCTGCGGGACAGGTTAAAAACACAGATACGCAGTATTTT.

This clonotype occurred a few times. The chain employs TRBV20-1 and TRBJ2-7, with unresolved D. This CDR3 comprises 13 residues. V was clipped by 1 base and J by 1 base, with 8 bases between them. CDR1 and CDR2 from the germline V gene are DFQATT and SNEGSKA (reference sequence). CDR3 protein: CSARARGSYEQYF. In DNA, the CDR3 is TGCAGTGCTAGAGCTCGCGGTTCCTACGAGCAGTACTTC.

The table lists this clonotype with many counts. The genes are TRBV12-3 or TRBV12-4 and TRBJ1-2, with TRBD1 as a possible D gene (6 bases). CDR3 length: 12 residues. Between the trimmed V and J ends, which lost 2 bases and 8 bases, there was a span of 9 bases. CDR3 DNA sequence: TGTGCCAGCAGTTTAAGGGGGGGCGGCTACACCTTC. Its protein product is CASSLRGGGYTF.

This clonotype was seen only a few times. This chain links TRBV7-2 with TRBJ1-2, with 10 positions matching TRBD1. The V gene's germline CDR1 is SGHTA and CDR2 FQGNSA. V trimming: 1 base; J trimming: 7 bases; junction bases outside the gene matches: 6. The CDR3 runs to 15 residues. CDR3 sequence: CASSLETDRGGGYTF. The CDR3 bases are TGTGCCAGCAGCTTAGAAACGGACAGGGGGGGTGGCTACACCTTC. Full variable domain (missing parts from reference TRBV7-2 and TRBJ1-2): GAGVSQSPSNKVTEKGKDVELRCDPISGHTALYWYRQSLGQGLEFLIYFQGNSAPDKSGLPSDRFSAERTGGSVSTLTIQRTQQEDSAVYLCASSLETDRGGGYTFGSGTRLTVV.

The rearrangement uses TRBV27 and TRBJ2-5; 7 bases are a match to TRBD1. CDR3 length: 13 residues. Germline CDR1 is MNHEY and CDR2 is SMNVEV (reference sequence). Trimming took 2 bases from V and 6 from J; bases not matched to a gene: 3. The CDR3 loop is CASSLIQGQTQYF. The CDR3 nucleotides are TGTGCCAGCAGTTTAATACAGGGGCAGACCCAGTACTTC.

This clonotype showed up just a few times. V usage is TRBV24-1 and J usage is TRBJ2-3; 11 bases fit TRBD2. CDR1 KGHDR and CDR2 SFDVKD come from the germline V gene. CDR3 length: 15 amino acids. J was trimmed by 4 bases and V by 2 bases; bases with no gene match: 1. In nucleotides, the CDR3 is TGTGCCACCAGTGATTCGGGACTAGCGGCAGATACGCAGTATTTT. This encodes CATSDSGLAADTQYF.

CDR3 coding DNA: TGTGCCAGCAGTTTATGGGACAGGGGAGTCGAAAAACTGTTTTTT. Translation: CASSLWDRGVEKLFF. The chain is built from TRBV27 and TRBJ1-4; 10 bases fit TRBD1. CDR3 length: 15 amino acids. The germline V gene has CDR1 MNHEY and CDR2 SMNVEV (reference sequence). V lost 1 base to trimming and J lost 8 bases; unmatched junction nucleotides: 4.